The source of this T cell receptor (beta chain) is a study of OX40 agonist ivuxolimab in advanced cancers. Study in general: Cohort: roughly 80% men, mean age approximately 66, aged about 20 to 79.

This clone has a single count. The table came from immunoSEQ multiplex PCR; TCRdb's copy has only in-frame clones and leaves some out. Of about 75,000 clones in the sample, around 86% were seen once. The V end was cut by 3 bases, the J end by 4 bases, with 15 bases between. CDR3 size: 15 residues. CDR1 and CDR2 from the germline V gene are MNHEY and SMNVEV (reference sequence). Sequencing used CD4+ or CD8+ T cells sorted from blood, obtained in a trial of the OX40 agonist ivuxolimab. This clonotype originated in an adult with an advanced solid tumor such as melanoma, head and neck, liver or kidney cancer. The chain is built from TRBV27 and TRBJ1-1; possible D gene TRBD1, 5 bases. In DNA, the CDR3 is TGTGCCAGCAGTTTTTTGGGGCTCGGTGCCACTGAAGCTTTCTTT. Protein product: CASSFLGLGATEAFF.